This entry lists 25 T cell receptor beta chains sequenced from one sample in a study of blood T cell repertoires in COVID-19. The table came from immunoSEQ multiplex PCR; TCRdb's copy has only in-frame clones and leaves some out. This table has around 67,000 clones, 82% appearing once. Sequencing used peripheral blood. The receptor set was obtained from a man aged 80 or over with active COVID-19.

The chain employs TRBV7-9 and TRBJ1-2, with D tentatively TRBD1 (5 bases). CDR1 is SEHNR, CDR2 FQNEAQ, per germline (reference sequence). The V end lost 2 bases, the J end lost 4 bases, and 8 bases lay between the germline ends. The CDR3 runs to 13 residues. The DNA for the CDR3 is TGTGCCAGCAGCTTAACCGACAGCTATGGCTACACCTTC. Translation: CASSLTDSYGYTF.

This clone was counted a few times. Here the CDR3 DNA reads TGTGCCAGCAGCTTAGGGGGGCTCGAGCAGTACTTC. Translated: CASSLGGLEQYF. The chain links TRBV7-8 to TRBJ2-7; perhaps TRBD1 as D (6 bases). V was cut by 1 base and J by 6 bases, with 7 bases left in between. CDR1 is SGHVS, CDR2 FQNEAQ, per germline. The CDR3 extends over 12 amino acids.

The V call is TRBV5-5, the J call TRBJ2-1; D remains unclear. Germline CDR1 and CDR2: SGHKS and YYEKEE (reference sequence). The V end was cut by 1 base, the J end by 5 bases, with 13 bases between. The CDR3 extends over 15 amino acids. The CDR3 DNA reads TGTGCCAGCAGCTTGACGAGCCTAAATAACAATGAGCAGTTCTTC. This translates into CASSLTSLNNNEQFF.

The genes are TRBV19 and TRBJ2-1; a possible D gene is TRBD1 (6 bases). The germline gives CDR1 LNHDA, CDR2 SQIVND (reference sequence). This CDR3 is 16 amino acids long. Trimming took off 6 bases at V and 2 bases at J, with 17 bases between the two ends. CDR3 in DNA: TGTGCCAGTAGATTATCGACGGACAGCCCCTACAATGAGCAGTTCTTC. Translated, it gives CASRLSTDSPYNEQFF. The whole variable domain, filled in from reference TRBV19 and TRBJ2-1, reads DGGITQSPKYLFRKEGQNVTLSCEQNLNHDAMYWYRQDPGQGLRLIYYSQIVNDFQKGDIAEGYSVSREKKESFPLTVTSAQKNPTAFYLCASRLSTDSPYNEQFFGPGTRLTVL.

This clone was picked up a small number of times. The rearrangement links TRBV14 to TRBJ2-7; perhaps TRBD1 as D (6 bases). Trimming stripped 10 bases from V and 1 base from J, with 11 bases between. Germline V gene sequence: CDR1 SGHDN, CDR2 FVKESK. The CDR3 length is 12 residues. The CDR3 is CAKEDSSYEQYF. CDR3 bases: TGTGCCAAAGAGGACAGTTCCTACGAGCAGTACTTC.

This rearrangement joins TRBV7-9 to TRBJ2-2, with D unresolved. The V end lost 5 bases, the J end lost 3 bases, and 4 bases lay between the germline ends. This CDR3 has 12 residues. Germline-derived CDR1 and CDR2 are SEHNR and FQNEAQ (reference sequence). For the CDR3, the DNA is TGTGCCAGCAGCCCCGACACCGGGGAGCTGTTTTTT. Residues: CASSPDTGELFF.

The chain couples TRBV7-8 to TRBJ2-1, with D uncertain. CDR1 and CDR2 (germline): SGHVS, FQNEAQ. Trimming removed 5 bases from V and 0 bases from J, with 11 bases in between. The CDR3 covers 15 residues. The CDR3 bases are TGTGCCAGCAGCCCGCATATGAGCTCCTACAATGAGCAGTTCTTC. This codes for CASSPHMSSYNEQFF.

The rearrangement links TRBV11-3 to TRBJ1-1, with no clear D. Germline V gene lookup returns CDR1 SGHNT and CDR2 YENEEA. CDR3 length: 12 residues. The V end was cut by 1 base, the J end by 7 bases, with 7 bases between. CDR3 DNA sequence: TGTGCCAGCAGCTTAGGTAGCGGTGAAGCTTTCTTT. Its translation is CASSLGSGEAFF. The variable domain in full, completed from reference TRBV11-3 and TRBJ1-1, reads EAGVVQSPRYKIIEKKQPVAFWCNPISGHNTLYWYLQNLGQGPELLIRYENEEAVDDSQLPKDRFSAERLKGVDSTLKIQPAELGDSAVYLCASSLGSGEAFFGQGTRLTVV.

The gene calls are TRBV7-2 and TRBJ2-7; 7 bases agree with TRBD2. V lost 6 bases, J lost 3 bases, and 14 bases stayed unmatched. Germline-derived CDR1 and CDR2 are SGHTA and FQGNSA. The CDR3 has 16 amino acids. The CDR3 reads CASREGSAGRLYEQYF. In DNA form, the CDR3 reads TGTGCCAGCAGGGAAGGGTCAGCGGGACGACTCTACGAGCAGTACTTC. Supplemented by reference TRBV7-2 and TRBJ2-7, the full variable domain reads GAGVSQSPSNKVTEKGKDVELRCDPISGHTALYWYRQSLGQGLEFLIYFQGNSAPDKSGLPSDRFSAERTGGSVSTLTIQRTQQEDSAVYLCASREGSAGRLYEQYFGPGTRLTVT.

The chain uses TRBV6-5 and TRBJ2-5; D possibly corresponds to TRBD2 (6 bases). Trimming stripped 8 bases from V and 5 bases from J, with 18 bases between. Germline CDR1 reads MNHEY; CDR2 reads SVGAGI. The CDR3 has 14 residues. The CDR3 spells CASRPGGGGETQYF. CDR3 in DNA: TGTGCCAGCCGCCCTGGTGGGGGAGGCGAGACCCAGTACTTC.

V gene TRBV19 combines with J gene TRBJ2-3, with D perhaps TRBD1 (6 bases). Germline CDR1 reads LNHDA; CDR2 reads SQIVND (reference sequence). V was pared by 6 bases and J by 6 bases, with 22 bases between. This CDR3 has 16 amino acids. In DNA, the CDR3 is TGTGCCAGTAGCCGGTCTCGTTCAGGGGACGGGGATACGCAGTATTTT. Protein sequence: CASSRSRSGDGDTQYF.

Here the CDR3 reads CAWSVLGGTGASPLHF. CDR3 in DNA: TGTGCCTGGAGTGTACTAGGGGGGACAGGAGCTTCACCCCTCCACTTT. The rearrangement joins TRBV30 to TRBJ1-6; 8 bases fit TRBD1. Germline V CDR1 and CDR2: GTSNPN, SVGIG (reference sequence). The CDR3 contains 16 residues. V trimming: 0 bases; J trimming: 9 bases; junction bases outside the gene matches: 10.

The genes are TRBV24-1 and TRBJ2-1, with D possibly matching TRBD1 (6 bases). The CDR3 sequence is 15 residues long. Germline V gene sequence: CDR1 KGHDR, CDR2 SFDVKD. Trimming took off 7 bases at V and 1 base at J, with 13 bases between the two ends. The CDR3 DNA reads as TGTGCCACCAGACCCAGGGGCGGGTCCTACAATGAGCAGTTCTTC. Residues: CATRPRGGSYNEQFF.

CDR3 nucleotide sequence: TGTGCCAGCAGGGGGGGACAGTTAGTACTAGCCAAAAACATTCAGTACTTC. Translating it yields CASRGGQLVLAKNIQYF. This rearrangement joins TRBV28 to TRBJ2-4; D possibly corresponds to TRBD1 (7 bases). V lost 6 bases to trimming and J lost 0 bases, with 18 bases between them. The CDR3 sequence is 17 residues long. Germline V CDR1 and CDR2: MDHEN, SYDVKM.

The genes are TRBV5-1 and TRBJ2-3; 15 nucleotides agree with TRBD2. Trimming removed 6 bases from V and 3 bases from J; junction bases left unmatched: 2. The CDR3 loop spans 15 amino acids. CDR1 is SGHRS and CDR2 is YFSETQ in the germline V gene. CDR3 DNA: TGCGCCAGCACCGGGACTAGCGGGGGGACAGATACGCAGTATTTT. Protein product: CASTGTSGGTDTQYF.

V gene TRBV7-9 combines with J gene TRBJ2-1; TRBD1 agrees at 7 bases. The CDR3 contains 14 residues. Germline V CDR1 and CDR2: SEHNR, FQNEAQ (reference sequence). V gave up 1 base and J gave up 4 bases; unmatched junction bases: 1. The CDR3: CASSLEQGYNEQFF. CDR3 DNA: TGTGCCAGCAGCTTAGAACAGGGGTACAATGAGCAGTTCTTC.

This clone has at least ten counts. The CDR3 DNA reads TGTGCCACCAGCCACCGAGTGGACAGTAACTATGGCTACACCTTC. As protein: CATSHRVDSNYGYTF. The chain combines TRBV24-1 with TRBJ1-2; D possibly corresponds to TRBD1 (6 bases). The ends were cut back, 7 bases at V and 1 base at J, with 15 bases in the middle. CDR3 length: 15 residues. The V gene's germline CDR1 is KGHDR and CDR2 SFDVKD.

The J gene is TRBJ1-1, the V gene TRBV6-5; perhaps TRBD1 as D (5 bases). CDR3 length equals 13 residues. Germline V gives CDR1 MNHEY, CDR2 SVGAGI. V was clipped by 5 bases and J by 3 bases, with 10 bases between them. Written as DNA, the CDR3 is TGTGCCAGCAGTCGTCAGGGTTACACTGAAGCTTTCTTT. This translates into CASSRQGYTEAFF.

The CDR3 coding sequence is TGCGCCAGCAGCTTGGGACAGCACCACCAAGAGACCCAGTACTTC. Translated: CASSLGQHHQETQYF. The chain is built from TRBV5-1 and TRBJ2-5; D may be TRBD1 (5 bases). Germline-derived CDR1 and CDR2 are SGHRS and YFSETQ. Trimming took off 0 bases at V and 0 bases at J, with 9 bases between the two ends. There are 15 residues in the CDR3. Using reference TRBV5-1 and TRBJ2-5 for the parts outside the CDR3, the full variable domain is KAGVTQTPRYLIKTRGQQVTLSCSPISGHRSVSWYQQTPGQGLQFLFEYFSETQRNKGNFPGRFSGRQFSNSRSEMNVSTLELGDSALYLCASSLGQHHQETQYFGPGTRLLVL.

This clone was recorded once. The chain is built from TRBV3-1 (or the pseudogene TRBV3-2) and TRBJ2-1; 14 positions agree with TRBD2. From germline, CDR1 is LGHDT and CDR2 YNNKEL (reference sequence). There are 16 residues in the CDR3. With 1 base clipped from V and 9 bases from J, the junction kept 5 bases outside the gene matches. This CDR3 is CASSQVGTSGSGEQFF. The CDR3 region has the DNA TGTGCCAGCAGCCAAGTGGGGACTAGCGGGAGTGGTGAGCAGTTCTTC.

This clone showed up just a few times. The CDR3: CASSSYRGIADTQYF. In DNA, the CDR3 is TGTGCCAGCAGCAGCTACAGGGGGATCGCAGATACGCAGTATTTT. The chain joins TRBV5-8 to TRBJ2-3, with TRBD1 matching over 8 bases. The CDR3 is made up of 15 amino acids. Germline assignment: CDR1 SGHTS and CDR2 YDEGEE. V shed 4 bases, J shed 4 bases, and the junction held 8 bases outside the gene matches. The full variable domain, completed using reference TRBV5-8 and TRBJ2-3, is EAGVTQSPTHLIKTRGQQATLRCSPISGHTSVYWYQQALGLGLQFLLWYDEGEERNRGNFPPRFSGRQFPNYSSELNVNALELEDSALYLCASSSYRGIADTQYFGPGTRLTVL.

The chain joins TRBV19 to TRBJ2-1, with 13 bases aligning to TRBD2. Germline loops: CDR1 LNHDA, CDR2 SQIVND (reference sequence). V lost 9 bases, J lost 8 bases, and 16 bases stayed unmatched. This CDR3 is built from 17 residues. CDR3 loop: CASMKIGTSGMGYEQFF. The CDR3 nucleotides read TGTGCCAGCATGAAAATAGGGACTAGCGGGATGGGGTATGAGCAGTTCTTC.

The sample holds a few counts of this clone. V and J are TRBV30 and TRBJ1-1; D is unclear. CDR1 and CDR2 from the germline V gene are GTSNPN and SVGIG (reference sequence). The length of the CDR3 is 13 residues. V lost 5 bases to trimming and J lost 7 bases, with 17 bases between them. The CDR3 sequence: CAWDQRGRNEAFF. CDR3 DNA: TGTGCCTGGGACCAACGAGGGAGGAATGAAGCTTTCTTT.

This chain uses TRBV5-1 with TRBJ1-1; 11 bases match TRBD1. The germline gives CDR1 SGHRS, CDR2 YFSETQ. This CDR3 is built from 15 residues. J lost 4 bases, V lost 7 bases, and 9 bases had no gene match. CDR3 loop: CASSNGQGAFTEAFF. CDR3 DNA: TGCGCCAGCTCGAACGGACAGGGGGCGTTCACTGAAGCTTTCTTT.

The V call is TRBV11-2, the J call TRBJ2-7; TRBD2 is a possible D gene (5 bases). Trimming removed 1 base at V and 3 bases at J, with 10 bases between. In germline, CDR1 is SGHAT, CDR2 FQNNGV. The CDR3 covers 14 residues. The CDR3 sequence: CASSLGPDFYEQYF. CDR3 DNA: TGTGCCAGCAGCTTAGGTCCGGACTTCTACGAGCAGTACTTC.